One sample yielded the 25 T cell receptor beta chains listed below, sequenced in a study of T cells in Graves' hyperthyroidism and ophthalmopathy. Amplification yielded TCR beta CDR3 regions, with RNA transcripts as the source. Initially, a first-round RT-PCR of the TCR CDR3 employed the HTBI primer set. In TCRdb, the multiplex PCR reads were re-called with MiXCR into one record per CDR3 protein. The data show about 290,000 distinct CDR3 sequences, over 15% seen once. The sample consisted of blood. The receptors stem from an older woman with Graves' ophthalmopathy.

There are a few counts of this clonotype. The V call is TRBV2, the J call TRBJ1-1; perhaps TRBD1 as D (5 bases). The germline V and J ends were trimmed by 2 bases and 5 bases, with 15 bases remaining between them. The CDR3 sequence is 15 residues long. CDR1 and CDR2 from the germline V gene are SNHLY and FYNNEI. Here the CDR3 DNA reads TGTGCCAGCAGTGAATTTAGGGTGGGGGAGACTGAAGCTTTCTTT. It is translated as CASSEFRVGETEAFF.

This clonotype was counted many times. This rearrangement joins TRBV7-2 to TRBJ1-2; unclear D gene. V gave up 5 bases and J gave up 6 bases, with 22 bases separating them. The CDR3 consists of 16 residues. Germline V lookup: CDR1 SGHTA, CDR2 FQGNSA. The CDR3: CASSPTGGMMIHGYTF. The CDR3 DNA is TGTGCCAGCAGCCCAACGGGAGGGATGATGATCCATGGCTACACCTTC.

The V and J genes are TRBV4-1 and TRBJ2-1, with 7 bases lining up with TRBD2. Germline V lookup: CDR1 MGHRA, CDR2 YSYEKL. V gave up 5 bases and J gave up 5 bases; unmatched junction bases: 15. The CDR3 covers 17 residues. The CDR3, as DNA: TGCGCCAGCAGCGGACTAGGTTCGGGACGAGAGGACAATGAGCAGTTCTTC. Protein product: CASSGLGSGREDNEQFF.

The chain couples TRBV27 to TRBJ1-2, with 9 bases identical to TRBD1. After removal of 4 bases from V and 5 bases from J, the junction contained 5 bases not matched to a gene. In germline, CDR1 is MNHEY, CDR2 SMNVEV (reference sequence). The CDR3 is made up of 14 amino acids. The CDR3, as DNA: TGTGCCAGCAGTTCCCCGGGACAGGGTTATGGCTACACCTTC. Its protein product is CASSSPGQGYGYTF.

This clonotype was counted at least ten times. This sequence joins TRBV28 and TRBJ2-7; 9 nucleotides align to TRBD2. This CDR3 is 15 amino acids long. Germline trimming cut 3 bases from V and 3 bases from J; bases unmatched to any gene: 6. From germline, CDR1 is MDHEN and CDR2 SYDVKM. For the CDR3, the DNA is TGTGCCAGCAGTTTGGGGGCTAGCGGGAACTACGAGCAGTACTTC. Translating gives CASSLGASGNYEQYF.

This clonotype was seen a few times. The gene calls are TRBV5-8 and TRBJ1-6; D call uncertain. The CDR3 is made up of 14 amino acids. With 3 bases removed from V and 14 bases from J, the gap between germline ends came to 18 bases. CDR1 and CDR2 (germline): SGHTS, YDEGEE. Written as DNA, the CDR3 is TGTGCCAGCAGCTCGACCACCTTCCTTTCGGCCCTCCACTTT. Protein: CASSSTTFLSALHF. Filled out from reference TRBV5-8 and TRBJ1-6, the complete variable domain reads EAGVTQSPTHLIKTRGQQATLRCSPISGHTSVYWYQQALGLGLQFLLWYDEGEERNRGNFPPRFSGRQFPNYSSELNVNALELEDSALYLCASSSTTFLSALHFGNGTRLTVT.

This clonotype came up many times. This rearrangement joins TRBV28 to TRBJ2-7; the D gene could be TRBD1 or TRBD2 (5 bases each). The CDR3 is 14 amino acids. Germline V gene data show CDR1 as MDHEN and CDR2 as SYDVKM. The V end was cut by 0 bases, the J end by 3 bases, with 9 bases between. The CDR3 loop reads CASSLWGEDYEQYF. The CDR3 DNA reads TGTGCCAGCAGTTTATGGGGGGAAGACTACGAGCAGTACTTC. Looking up the rest from reference TRBV28 and TRBJ2-7 gives the full variable domain: DVKVTQSSRYLVKRTGEKVFLECVQDMDHENMFWYRQDPGLGLRLIYFSYDVKMKEKGDIPEGYSVSREKKERFSLILESASTNQTSMYLCASSLWGEDYEQYFGPGTRLTVT.

Only a few counts were recorded for this clonotype. The V and J genes are TRBV4-1 and TRBJ1-2; D not resolved. There are 15 residues in the CDR3. Trimming took 0 bases from V and 5 from J, leaving 13 bases between them. Looked up from germline, CDR1 is MGHRA and CDR2 is YSYEKL. CDR3 DNA: TGCGCCAGCAGCCAAGAATCCCGGATTCCATATGGCTACACCTTC. It codes for CASSQESRIPYGYTF.

Many counts were recorded for this clonotype. V gene TRBV9 combines with J gene TRBJ1-1; a possible D gene is TRBD1 (6 bases). Looked up from germline, CDR1 is SGDLS and CDR2 is YYNGEE. The CDR3 sequence is 13 residues long. V shed 3 bases and J shed 6 bases, with 12 bases lying between them. The CDR3 region has the DNA TGTGCCAGCAGCGAGGGGGGGTTCGCTGAAGCTTTCTTT. It translates to CASSEGGFAEAFF.

V usage is TRBV5-1 and J usage is TRBJ2-3; D not resolved. The germline CDR1 and CDR2 sequences are SGHRS and YFSETQ. V lost 4 bases and J lost 5, with 17 bases in between. CDR3 length: 15 amino acids. The DNA of the CDR3 is TGCGCCAGCAGCCCGCAGGCCTACCCCCAAGATACGCAGTATTTT. Translated: CASSPQAYPQDTQYF.

There are many counts of this clonotype. The rearrangement uses TRBV7-3 and TRBJ2-1; D gene unclear. The CDR3 runs to 13 residues. V was clipped by 3 bases and J by 4 bases, with 7 bases between them. From germline, CDR1 is SGHTA and CDR2 FQGTGA. CDR3 loop: CASSLTAYNEQFF. The CDR3, as DNA: TGTGCCAGCAGCTTGACGGCGTACAATGAGCAGTTCTTC.

On this clonotype itself: A much larger clonotype is one base distant, so this may be a read error. This likely comes from a read error, as the CDR3 has no conserved phenylalanine or tryptophan at its end. The chain couples TRBV20-1 to TRBJ2-5; D may be TRBD1 (5 bases). This CDR3 contains 12 residues. V lost 5 bases, J lost 0 bases, and 7 bases lay in between. Germline V lookup: CDR1 DFQATT, CDR2 SNEGSKA (reference sequence). Here the CDR3 DNA reads TGCAGTGCTGTGGACAACCAAGAGACCCAGTACCTC. This gives the protein CSAVDNQETQYL.

This clonotype was counted a few times. The chain has TRBV7-2 and TRBJ2-5; TRBD1 is a possible D gene (6 bases). The length of the CDR3 is 15 residues. V gave up 1 base and J gave up 5 bases, with 14 bases separating them. Germline V gives CDR1 SGHTA, CDR2 FQGNSA. The CDR3 region has the DNA TGTGCCAGCAGCTTAGTGCCTACAGGGTTGGAGACCCAGTACTTC. Amino acid sequence: CASSLVPTGLETQYF.

The chain joins TRBV20-1 to TRBJ2-1, with 8 bases fitting TRBD2. This CDR3 is 12 amino acids long. CDR1 and CDR2 from the germline V gene are DFQATT and SNEGSKA (reference sequence). With 5 bases clipped from V and 9 bases from J, the junction kept 6 bases outside the gene matches. DNA of the CDR3: TGCAGTGCTGGCCCGGGGGGGTTTGAGCAGTTCTTC. Its protein product is CSAGPGGFEQFF.

This clonotype was counted many times. The gene calls are TRBV6-1 and TRBJ1-5, with D perhaps TRBD1 (5 bases). Germline assignment: CDR1 MNHNS and CDR2 SASEGT. The CDR3 is 13 amino acids. V lost 4 bases and J lost 6, with 10 bases in between. The CDR3 sequence: CASSADSFQPQHF. CDR3 sequence (DNA): TGTGCCAGCAGTGCCGACAGTTTTCAGCCCCAGCATTTT.

The V gene is TRBV5-8, the J gene TRBJ2-2; 11 bases are a match to TRBD2. The junction had 1 base not matched to a gene; V was cut back by 2 bases and J by 4 bases. The CDR3 runs to 15 residues. Per germline, CDR1 SGHTS and CDR2 YDEGEE. The CDR3 here is CASSFGTSGTGELFF. The CDR3 DNA reads TGTGCCAGCAGCTTTGGGACTAGCGGCACCGGGGAGCTGTTTTTT.

Only a few counts were recorded for this clonotype. This chain uses TRBV4-3 with TRBJ1-1, with TRBD1 matching 7 bases. The germline V gene encodes CDR1 LGHNA and CDR2 YSLEER. CDR3 length equals 15 residues. V gave up 4 bases and J gave up 0 bases; unmatched junction bases: 5. CDR3 nucleotide sequence: TGCGCCAGCAGCCCACAGGGACAGTTGAACACTGAAGCTTTCTTT. Protein sequence: CASSPQGQLNTEAFF.

This clonotype was recorded many times. V gene TRBV20-1 combines with J gene TRBJ1-2; D gene ambiguous. Trimming removed 2 bases from V and 4 bases from J, with 8 bases in between. CDR3 length: 12 amino acids. Germline CDR1 and CDR2: DFQATT and SNEGSKA (reference sequence). CDR3 nucleotide sequence: TGCAGTGCTAGATTGGGATCCTATGGCTACACCTTC. The encoded protein is CSARLGSYGYTF.

This clonotype was picked up a small number of times. The chain links TRBV7-2 to TRBJ2-7; a weak D match, TRBD2 (5 bases). This CDR3 spans 14 amino acids. V was cut by 6 bases and J by 0 bases, with 12 bases left in between. CDR1 and CDR2 from the germline V gene are SGHTA and FQGNSA. CDR3 bases: TGTGCCAGCAGACGAGACGGACTCTCCTACGAGCAGTACTTC. This translates into CASRRDGLSYEQYF.

The chain joins TRBV3-2 to TRBJ2-5; the DNA was not compared with TRBD1, the D call given in the table. TRBV3-2 is annotated as a pseudogene. CDR3 length: 15 residues. The CDR3 bases are TGTGCCAGCAGCCAAGGGGCAGGGGGCAAGGAGACCCAGTACTTC. Protein sequence: CASSQGAGGKETQYF.

In this sample, this clonotype turned up many times. The chain couples TRBV27 to TRBJ1-5, with 8 bases identical to TRBD1. V dropped 3 bases and J dropped 7; count of bases not matched to a gene: 5. The length of the CDR3 is 14 residues. From germline, CDR1 is MNHEY and CDR2 SMNVEV (reference sequence). The chain's CDR3 is CASSFDRGLQPQHF. CDR3 nucleotide sequence: TGTGCCAGCAGTTTTGACAGGGGTTTGCAGCCCCAGCATTTT.

CDR3 nucleotides: TGCGCCAGCAGCCCACGGACAGGGACGGGCACCGGGGAGCTGTTTTTT. Translation gives CASSPRTGTGTGELFF. The chain is built from TRBV5-1 and TRBJ2-2, with TRBD1 identical over 8 bases. V shed 4 bases and J 4 bases; nucleotides not matched to a gene: 9. Germline CDR1 SGHRS, CDR2 YFSETQ. This CDR3 spans 16 amino acids.

This clonotype was detected ten times or more. The rearrangement links TRBV7-2 to TRBJ2-3; 11 bases align to TRBD2. Germline CDR1 reads SGHTA; CDR2 reads FQGNSA. V lost 3 bases to trimming and J lost 4 bases; unmatched junction nucleotides: 6. This CDR3 has 16 residues. CDR3 protein: CASSFTSGSGSDTQYF. DNA for the CDR3: TGTGCCAGCAGCTTTACTAGCGGGAGTGGGTCAGATACGCAGTATTTT. The variable domain in full, completed from reference TRBV7-2 and TRBJ2-3, reads GAGVSQSPSNKVTEKGKDVELRCDPISGHTALYWYRQSLGQGLEFLIYFQGNSAPDKSGLPSDRFSAERTGGSVSTLTIQRTQQEDSAVYLCASSFTSGSGSDTQYFGPGTRLTVL.

The table lists this clonotype with many counts. The rearrangement joins TRBV11-3 to TRBJ1-3; D unresolved. This CDR3 is 12 amino acids long. CDR1 is SGHNT and CDR2 is YENEEA in the germline V gene. Trimming removed 4 bases from V and 4 bases from J, with 5 bases in between. CDR3 in DNA: TGTGCCAGCAGCTCCGAAGGAAACACCATATATTTT. It specifies CASSSEGNTIYF.

This clonotype was detected only a few times. The rearrangement joins TRBV20-1 to TRBJ2-2; D ambiguous. V lost 3 bases and J lost 4, with 6 bases in between. The CDR3 consists of 12 residues. Looked up from germline, CDR1 is DFQATT and CDR2 is SNEGSKA (reference sequence). The CDR3 loop reads CSARILTGELFF. The DNA for the CDR3 is TGCAGTGCTAGGATTCTCACCGGGGAGCTGTTTTTT.